The 2 T cell receptor beta chains listed next were all sequenced from one sample in a study of T cell changes during pregnancy in multiple sclerosis. TCRdb's copy holds only in-frame clones and misses some; the assay was immunoSEQ multiplex PCR. The sample lists some 30,000 clones; 70% to 90% were seen once. This specimen consisted of CD8+ T cells from peripheral blood mononuclear cells, obtained in the second trimester of pregnancy. The origin of the receptors is a female donor with multiple sclerosis, enrolled in a pregnancy study.

V gene TRBV4-1 combines with J gene TRBJ2-7, with D maybe TRBD1 (6 bases). The CDR3 runs to 17 residues. Looked up from germline, CDR1 is MGHRA and CDR2 is YSYEKL. V was trimmed by 2 bases and J by 4 bases, leaving 21 bases between them. The CDR3: CASSQHTLGQGPYEQYF. Here the CDR3 DNA reads TGCGCCAGCAGCCAACATACCCTCGGCCAGGGGCCTTACGAGCAGTACTTC.

This chain joins TRBV5-1 and TRBJ2-1, with D possibly matching TRBD1 (6 bases). CDR1 is SGHRS, CDR2 YFSETQ, per germline. The CDR3 is 14 amino acids. The V end was cut by 0 bases, the J end by 6 bases, with 10 bases between. This chain's CDR3 is CASSLAGAANEQFF. CDR3 bases: TGCGCCAGCAGCTTGGCAGGGGCCGCCAATGAGCAGTTCTTC.